This T cell receptor beta chain came from a study of T cell responses to AZD1222 COVID-19 vaccine. Study-wide points: Most donors were white British, females outnumbered males, and clonal diversity was possibly underestimated. The repertoires were collected only after the peak T cell response. CD4 TCRs covered the whole spike, strongest at regions 160-218 and 743-854.

Some clones are missing from TCRdb's copy, which holds only in-frame ones; the method was immunoSEQ multiplex PCR. The data hold under 150,000 clones, with about nine tenths observed a single time. The CDR3 sequence is 16 residues long. Per the germline V gene, CDR1 is MDHEN and CDR2 is SYDVKM. With 0 bases removed from V and 2 bases from J, the gap between germline ends came to 11 bases. As for this clone: Its cognate antigen is unknown.

The specimen comprised peripheral blood, sampled on day 0 of AZD1222 vaccination. The rearrangement uses TRBV28 and TRBJ1-5; possibly TRBD1 for D (5 bases). The TCR sequence derives from an adult in good health. The CDR3 DNA reads as TGTGCCAGCAGTTTATGGAGGGGCGGGGGCAATCAGCCCCAGCATTTT. This translates into CASSLWRGGGNQPQHF.